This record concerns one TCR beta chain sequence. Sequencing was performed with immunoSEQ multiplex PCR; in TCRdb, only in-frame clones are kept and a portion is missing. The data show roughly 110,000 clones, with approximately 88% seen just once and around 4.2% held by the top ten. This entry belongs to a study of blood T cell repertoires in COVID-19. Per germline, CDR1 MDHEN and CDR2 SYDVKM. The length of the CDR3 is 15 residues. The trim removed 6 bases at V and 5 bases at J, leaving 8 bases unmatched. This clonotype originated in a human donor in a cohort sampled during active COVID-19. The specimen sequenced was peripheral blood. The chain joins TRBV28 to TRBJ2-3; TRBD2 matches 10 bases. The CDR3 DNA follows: TGTGCCAGCAGGACCGTAGCGGGAGGATTAGATACGCAGTATTTT. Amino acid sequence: CASRTVAGGLDTQYF.